The 12 T cell receptor beta chains in this list originate from one sample, sequenced in a study of cytomegalovirus exposure and HLA in healthy donors. Amplification used 60 Vbeta primers and 13 Jbeta primers. Data came from immunoSEQ multiplex PCR; TCRdb stores just in-frame clones and leaves some out. Here the sample spans 85,000 to 100,000 clones, approximately 86% being singletons. The sequenced material came from PBMCs. These receptors all come from a man aged 25 to 40 in good health and CMV-seropositive.

The chain is built from TRBV7-9 and TRBJ2-7; D is undetermined. Germline CDR1 SEHNR, CDR2 FQNEAQ (reference sequence). CDR3 length: 14 residues. The V end lost 6 bases, the J end lost 4 bases, and 16 bases lay between the germline ends. CDR3 in DNA: TGTGCCAGCAGGATGACCTCAAGGCGGTACGAGCAGTACTTC. As protein: CASRMTSRRYEQYF.

The chain has TRBV18 and TRBJ2-1; TRBD2 aligns across 8 bases. CDR1 KGHSH and CDR2 LQKENI come from the germline V gene. There are 14 residues in the CDR3. With 0 bases clipped from V and 8 bases from J, the junction kept 3 bases outside the gene matches. This chain's CDR3 is CASSPPAGDDEQFF. In DNA form, the CDR3 reads TGTGCCAGCTCACCACCAGCGGGAGACGATGAGCAGTTCTTC.

This clone was seen once. The rearrangement uses TRBV27 and TRBJ2-3; TRBD1 agrees at 8 bases. The V segment lost 4 bases and the J segment 6 bases; nucleotides outside the gene matches: 6. The CDR3 is 14 residues long. The germline V gene encodes CDR1 MNHEY and CDR2 SMNVEV (reference sequence). The CDR3 DNA follows: TGTGCCAGCAGTTCCGACAGGGGCCGGGATACGCAGTATTTT. Amino acids: CASSSDRGRDTQYF.

This clone was recorded a few times. The chain employs TRBV18 and TRBJ2-7; 8 bases agree with TRBD1. The CDR3 sequence is 15 residues long. Germline-derived CDR1 and CDR2 are KGHSH and LQKENI. Trimming cost V 6 bases and J 0 bases; bases outside gene matches: 7. CDR3 in amino acids: CASSPGQGSSYEQYF. In DNA, the CDR3 is TGTGCCAGCTCCCCTGGACAGGGCAGCTCCTACGAGCAGTACTTC.

The chain employs TRBV18 and TRBJ2-5, with D possibly being TRBD2 (6 bases). Per the germline V gene, CDR1 is KGHSH and CDR2 is LQKENI. V gave up 2 bases and J gave up 4 bases, with 26 bases separating them. This CDR3 contains 19 residues. Here the CDR3 reads CASSPIRLGLISPRETQYF. The DNA of the CDR3 is TGTGCCAGCTCACCAATTAGACTAGGACTTATATCCCCCAGAGAGACCCAGTACTTC. The full variable domain, its missing parts supplied by reference TRBV18 and TRBJ2-5, is NAGVMQNPRHLVRRRGQEARLRCSPMKGHSHVYWYRQLPEEGLKFMVYLQKENIIDESGMPKERFSAEFPKEGPSILRIQQVVRGDSAAYFCASSPIRLGLISPRETQYFGPGTRLLVL.

The chain is built from TRBV19 and TRBJ2-1, with D possibly being TRBD2 (5 bases). This CDR3 is built from 14 residues. Germline loops: CDR1 LNHDA, CDR2 SQIVND (reference sequence). V gave up 6 bases and J gave up 2 bases, with 11 bases separating them. For the CDR3, the DNA is TGTGCCAGTAGCTTGACTACCACCTACAATGAGCAGTTCTTC. It translates to CASSLTTTYNEQFF.

V is TRBV18 and J is TRBJ2-5; D remains unclear. The CDR3 has 17 residues. The germline V gene encodes CDR1 KGHSH and CDR2 LQKENI. The V and J ends lost 3 bases and 3 bases respectively, with 20 bases between them. The DNA for the CDR3 is TGTGCCAGCTCACCGGGCTTCAGCCAGCCAACCAAAGAGACCCAGTACTTC. Its protein product is CASSPGFSQPTKETQYF.

The gene calls are TRBV15 and TRBJ2-5, with 7 bases lining up with TRBD2. V trimming: 0 bases; J trimming: 2 bases; junction bases outside the gene matches: 12. The germline V gene has CDR1 LNHNV and CDR2 YYDKDF (reference sequence). The CDR3 has 18 amino acids. The CDR3 here is CATSRDVQTSSHQETQYF. CDR3 sequence (DNA): TGTGCCACCAGCAGAGATGTCCAGACTAGCAGCCATCAAGAGACCCAGTACTTC.

The chain carries TRBV19 and TRBJ2-7; no reliable D call. CDR3 length: 14 residues. Deletions cut 3 bases from V and 0 bases from J, with 9 bases between. Germline V lookup: CDR1 LNHDA, CDR2 SQIVND (reference sequence). DNA of the CDR3: TGTGCCAGTAGTATCGGCGGATCCTCCTACGAGCAGTACTTC. Protein product: CASSIGGSSYEQYF.

This chain links TRBV5-1 with TRBJ2-3, with D possibly TRBD2 on 6 matching bases. This CDR3 spans 14 amino acids. Germline lookup yields CDR1 SGHRS and CDR2 YFSETQ. Trimming took 0 bases from V and 5 from J, leaving 10 bases between them. The chain's CDR3 is CASSLELGGDTQYF. In nucleotides, the CDR3 is TGCGCCAGCAGCTTGGAGTTGGGGGGAGATACGCAGTATTTT.

This clone has just a few counts. The V and J genes are TRBV4-2 and TRBJ2-1; 11 nucleotides line up with TRBD2. Germline CDR1 is LGHNA and CDR2 is YNFKEQ. The junction had 3 bases not matched to a gene; V was cut back by 2 bases and J by 3 bases. The CDR3 has 16 residues. The CDR3 reads CASSQRLAGYYNEQFF. The DNA for the CDR3 is TGTGCCAGCAGCCAAAGACTAGCGGGATACTACAATGAGCAGTTCTTC.

This clone was counted between two and nine times. The rearrangement links TRBV9 to TRBJ2-3; D call uncertain. V gave up 0 bases and J gave up 0 bases, with 2 bases separating them. This CDR3 has 13 amino acids. Germline V lookup: CDR1 SGDLS, CDR2 YYNGEE. CDR3 coding DNA: TGTGCCAGCAGCGTAGTAAGCACAGATACGCAGTATTTT. Translated: CASSVVSTDTQYF.